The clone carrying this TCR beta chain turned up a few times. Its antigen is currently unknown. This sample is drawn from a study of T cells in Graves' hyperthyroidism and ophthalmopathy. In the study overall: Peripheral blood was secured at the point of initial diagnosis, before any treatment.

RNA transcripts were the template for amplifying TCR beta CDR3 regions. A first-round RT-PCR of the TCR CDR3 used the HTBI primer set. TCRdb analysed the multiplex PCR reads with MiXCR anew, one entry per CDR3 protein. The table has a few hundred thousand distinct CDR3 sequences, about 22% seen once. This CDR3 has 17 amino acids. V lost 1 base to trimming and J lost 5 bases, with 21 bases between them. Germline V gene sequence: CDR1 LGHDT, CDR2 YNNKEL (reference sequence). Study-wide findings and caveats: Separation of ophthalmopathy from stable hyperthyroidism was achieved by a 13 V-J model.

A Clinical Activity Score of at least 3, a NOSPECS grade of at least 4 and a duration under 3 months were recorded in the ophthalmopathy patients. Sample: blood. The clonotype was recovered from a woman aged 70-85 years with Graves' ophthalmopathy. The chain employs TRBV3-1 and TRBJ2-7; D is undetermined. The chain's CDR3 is CASSQVPSLGLPNEQYF. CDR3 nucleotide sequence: TGTGCCAGCAGCCAAGTACCCTCTCTTGGCTTACCTAACGAGCAGTACTTC.